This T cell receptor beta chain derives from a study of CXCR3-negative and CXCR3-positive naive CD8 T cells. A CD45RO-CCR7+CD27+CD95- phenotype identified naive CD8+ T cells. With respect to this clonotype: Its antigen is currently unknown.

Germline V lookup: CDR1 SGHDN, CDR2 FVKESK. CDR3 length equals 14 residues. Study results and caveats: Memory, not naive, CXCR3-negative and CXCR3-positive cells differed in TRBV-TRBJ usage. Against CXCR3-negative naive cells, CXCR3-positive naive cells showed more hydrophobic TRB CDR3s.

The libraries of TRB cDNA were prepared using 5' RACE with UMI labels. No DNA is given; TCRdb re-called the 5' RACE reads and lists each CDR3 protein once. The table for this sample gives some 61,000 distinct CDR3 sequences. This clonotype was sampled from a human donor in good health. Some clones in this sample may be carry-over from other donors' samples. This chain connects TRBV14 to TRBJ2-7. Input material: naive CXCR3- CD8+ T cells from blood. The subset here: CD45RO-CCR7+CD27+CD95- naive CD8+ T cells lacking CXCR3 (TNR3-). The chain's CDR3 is CASSQGTNPREQYF.